This TCR beta chain was captured by sequencing in a study of blood T cell repertoires in COVID-19. Study context: The United States, Italy and Spain provided the acute and convalescent COVID-19 samples.

Germline V gene sequence: CDR1 LNHDA, CDR2 SQIVND (reference sequence). The ends lost 0 bases at V and 4 bases at J; junction bases unmatched: 8. The CDR3 consists of 16 residues. The assay was immunoSEQ multiplex PCR, and TCRdb's table has in-frame clones only and misses some. The table has fewer than 250,000 clones, about nine tenths seen once. This TCR derives from a man aged 50-60 years with COVID-19, enrolled during active disease. What was sequenced was peripheral blood. This chain uses TRBV19 with TRBJ1-2; TRBD1 agrees at 7 bases. The CDR3 reads CASSIDRDSRPYGYTF. In nucleotides, the CDR3 is TGTGCCAGTAGTATAGACCGGGACAGCCGTCCCTATGGCTACACCTTC.